This T cell receptor (beta chain) originates from a study of spatial heterogeneity in lung cancer. Study summary: About 26 months after resection was the median timing of the follow-up PBMC samples, which were sequenced when available. Notes on the study in general: Ubiquitous expanded tumor TCRs showed up in blood more at resection than follow-up.

Details on this clonotype: Its antigen remains unknown.

The time point was: blood at routine non-recurrence follow-up after resection. Whole RNA obtained from tumor, nontumor lung or frozen PBMC underwent sequencing without sorting. Single TCR cDNA molecules each had their own unique molecular identifier. Using its own MiXCR run on the 5' RACE reads, TCRdb lists one record per CDR3 protein. This table has about 10,000 distinct CDR3 sequences, about 23% appearing once. The V and J ends lost 7 bases and 5 bases respectively, with 14 bases between them. CDR3 size: 14 residues. From germline, CDR1 is WSHSY and CDR2 SAAADI. The rearrangement uses TRBV10-2 and TRBJ2-2; no firm D call. The TCR was taken from a female donor with early-stage non-small cell lung cancer. Sample: PBMCs, taken at follow-up. CDR3 amino acids: CASKQLTYTGELFF. DNA for the CDR3: TGCGCCAGCAAACAATTGACATATACCGGGGAGCTGTTTTTT.